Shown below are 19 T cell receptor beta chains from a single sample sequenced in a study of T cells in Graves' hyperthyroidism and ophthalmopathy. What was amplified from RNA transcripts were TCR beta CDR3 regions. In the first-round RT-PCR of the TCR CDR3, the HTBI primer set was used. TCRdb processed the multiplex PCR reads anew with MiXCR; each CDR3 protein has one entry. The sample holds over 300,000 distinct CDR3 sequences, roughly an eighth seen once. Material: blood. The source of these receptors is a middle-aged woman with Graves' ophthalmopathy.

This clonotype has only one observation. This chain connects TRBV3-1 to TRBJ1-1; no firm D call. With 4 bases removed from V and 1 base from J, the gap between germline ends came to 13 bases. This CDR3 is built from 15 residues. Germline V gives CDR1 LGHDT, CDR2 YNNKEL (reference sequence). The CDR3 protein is CASSPTLAGNTEAFF. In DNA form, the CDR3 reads TGTGCCAGCAGCCCCACCTTGGCGGGGAACACTGAAGCTTTCTTT.

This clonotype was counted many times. The CDR3 loop reads CASSSGQALDTQYF. The DNA of the CDR3 is TGCGCCAGCAGCTCGGGACAGGCTTTAGATACGCAGTATTTT. This chain uses TRBV5-1 with TRBJ2-3; 8 positions agree with TRBD1. V lost 3 bases and J lost 5; bases outside the gene matches: 5. The CDR3 sequence is 14 residues long. Germline V gene data show CDR1 as SGHRS and CDR2 as YFSETQ.

CDR3 protein: CASSLSQGWDEQFF. The CDR3 DNA follows: TGTGCCAGCAGTTTATCGCAGGGCTGGGATGAGCAGTTCTTC. The chain employs TRBV27 and TRBJ2-1, with a weak D call TRBD1 (5 bases). V was clipped by 0 bases and J by 8 bases, with 11 bases between them. Germline V lookup: CDR1 MNHEY, CDR2 SMNVEV (reference sequence). This CDR3 is built from 14 residues.

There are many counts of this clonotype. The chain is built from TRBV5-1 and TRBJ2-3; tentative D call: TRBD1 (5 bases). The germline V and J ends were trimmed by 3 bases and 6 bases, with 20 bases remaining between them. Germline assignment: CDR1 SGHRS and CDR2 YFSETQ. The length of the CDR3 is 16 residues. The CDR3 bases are TGCGCCAGCAGCTGGGGCCACGGTTCTCTGGATGATACGCAGTATTTT. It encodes CASSWGHGSLDDTQYF.

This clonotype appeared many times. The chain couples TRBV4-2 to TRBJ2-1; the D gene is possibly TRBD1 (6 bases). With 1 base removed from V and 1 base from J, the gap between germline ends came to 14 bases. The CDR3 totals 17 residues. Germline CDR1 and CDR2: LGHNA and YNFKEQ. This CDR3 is CASSQAVTGTSYNEQFF. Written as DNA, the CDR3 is TGTGCCAGCAGCCAAGCAGTAACAGGGACGTCCTACAATGAGCAGTTCTTC.

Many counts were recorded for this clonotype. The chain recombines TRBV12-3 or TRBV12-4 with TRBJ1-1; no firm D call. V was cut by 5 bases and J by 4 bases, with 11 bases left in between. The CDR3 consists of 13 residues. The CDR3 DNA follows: TGTGCCAGCAGTCGGGATTGGAGCACTGAAGCTTTCTTT. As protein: CASSRDWSTEAFF.

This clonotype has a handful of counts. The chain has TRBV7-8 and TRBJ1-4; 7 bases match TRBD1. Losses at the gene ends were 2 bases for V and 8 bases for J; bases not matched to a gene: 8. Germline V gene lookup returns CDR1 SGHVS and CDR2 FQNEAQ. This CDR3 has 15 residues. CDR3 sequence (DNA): TGTGCCAGCAGCTTACCCGGGACAGTAGAAGAAAAACTGTTTTTT. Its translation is CASSLPGTVEEKLFF.

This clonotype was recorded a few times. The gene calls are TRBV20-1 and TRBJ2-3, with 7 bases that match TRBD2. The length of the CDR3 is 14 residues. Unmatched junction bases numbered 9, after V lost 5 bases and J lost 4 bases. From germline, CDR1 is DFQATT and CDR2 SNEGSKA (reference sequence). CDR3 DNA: TGCAGTGCTCCAATAGCGGGTCTTGCAGATACGCAGTATTTT. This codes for CSAPIAGLADTQYF.

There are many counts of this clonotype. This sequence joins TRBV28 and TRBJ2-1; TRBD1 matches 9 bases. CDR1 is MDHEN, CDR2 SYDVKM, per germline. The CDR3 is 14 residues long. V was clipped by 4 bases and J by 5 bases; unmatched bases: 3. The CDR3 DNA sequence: TGTGCCAGCAGTTGGGGACAGGGCCACAATGAGCAGTTCTTC. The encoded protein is CASSWGQGHNEQFF.

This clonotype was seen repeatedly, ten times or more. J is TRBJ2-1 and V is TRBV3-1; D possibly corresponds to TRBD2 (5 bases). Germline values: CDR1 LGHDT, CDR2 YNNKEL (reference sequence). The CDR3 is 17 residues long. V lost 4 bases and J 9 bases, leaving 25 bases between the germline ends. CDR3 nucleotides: TGTGCCAGCAGCCCAAGAGGTATGGCGGGTGGTTTGAGTGAGCAGTTCTTC. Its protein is CASSPRGMAGGLSEQFF.

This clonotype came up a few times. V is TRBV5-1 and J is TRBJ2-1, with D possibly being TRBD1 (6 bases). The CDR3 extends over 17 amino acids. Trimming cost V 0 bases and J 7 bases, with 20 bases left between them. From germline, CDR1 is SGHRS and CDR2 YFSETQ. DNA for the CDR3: TGCGCCAGCAGCTTGGGTGGGACAATCGGAGGAAGGAATGAGCAGTTCTTC. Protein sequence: CASSLGGTIGGRNEQFF.

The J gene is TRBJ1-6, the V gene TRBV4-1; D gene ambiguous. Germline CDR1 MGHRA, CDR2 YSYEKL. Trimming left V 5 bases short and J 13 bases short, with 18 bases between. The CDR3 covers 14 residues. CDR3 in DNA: TGCGCCAGCAGCGTACCTTGGTCCCGGGATCCCCTCCACTTT. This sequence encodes CASSVPWSRDPLHF.

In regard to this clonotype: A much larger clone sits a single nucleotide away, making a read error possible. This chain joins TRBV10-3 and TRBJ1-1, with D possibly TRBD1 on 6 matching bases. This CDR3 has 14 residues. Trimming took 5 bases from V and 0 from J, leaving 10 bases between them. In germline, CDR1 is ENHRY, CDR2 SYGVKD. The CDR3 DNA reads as TGTGCCATCAGTATGGCAGGGGTGAACACTGAAGCTTTCTTT. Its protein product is CAISMAGVNTEAFF.

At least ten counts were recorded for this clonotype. The CDR3 DNA reads as TGCAGTGGACGGGGGGACCAAGAGACCCAGTACTTC. Encoded protein: CSGRGDQETQYF. This chain links TRBV20-1 with TRBJ2-5; 7 bases map to TRBD2. In germline, CDR1 is DFQATT, CDR2 SNEGSKA (reference sequence). The CDR3 is 12 residues long. J lost 0 bases, V lost 7 bases, and 2 bases had no gene match.

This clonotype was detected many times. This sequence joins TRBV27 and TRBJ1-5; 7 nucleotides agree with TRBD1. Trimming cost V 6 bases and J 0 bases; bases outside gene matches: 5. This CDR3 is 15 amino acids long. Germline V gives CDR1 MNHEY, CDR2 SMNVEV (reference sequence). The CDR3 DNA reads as TGTGCCAGCAGATGGACAGGAGGTAGCAATCAGCCCCAGCATTTT. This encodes CASRWTGGSNQPQHF.

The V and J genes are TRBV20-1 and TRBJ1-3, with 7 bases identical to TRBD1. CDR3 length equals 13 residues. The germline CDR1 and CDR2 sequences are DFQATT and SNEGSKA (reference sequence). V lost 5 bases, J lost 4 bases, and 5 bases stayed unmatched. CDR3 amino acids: CSAYRTGGNTIYF. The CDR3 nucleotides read TGCAGTGCTTACCGGACAGGAGGAAACACCATATATTTT.

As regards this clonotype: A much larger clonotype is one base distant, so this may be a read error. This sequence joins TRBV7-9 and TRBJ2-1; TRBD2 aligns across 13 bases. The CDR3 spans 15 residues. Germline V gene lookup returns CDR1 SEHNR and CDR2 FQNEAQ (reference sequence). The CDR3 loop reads CASSWGLAGSGEQSF. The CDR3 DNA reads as TGTGCCAGCAGCTGGGGACTAGCGGGATCAGGTGAGCAGTCCTTC.

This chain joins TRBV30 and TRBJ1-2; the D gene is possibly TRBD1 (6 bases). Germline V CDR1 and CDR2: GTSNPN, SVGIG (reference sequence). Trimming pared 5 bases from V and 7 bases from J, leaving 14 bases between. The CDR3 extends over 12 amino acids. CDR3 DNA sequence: TGTGCCTGGTTGAAGGGGGGAGGTGGCTACACCTTC. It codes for CAWLKGGGGYTF.

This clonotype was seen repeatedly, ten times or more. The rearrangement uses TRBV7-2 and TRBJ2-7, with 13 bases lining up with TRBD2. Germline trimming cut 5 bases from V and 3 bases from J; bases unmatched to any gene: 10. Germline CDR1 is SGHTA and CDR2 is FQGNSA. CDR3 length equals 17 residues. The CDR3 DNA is TGTGCCAGCAGCCACCCAGGACTAGCGGGGGCGGTCTACGAGCAGTACTTC. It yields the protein CASSHPGLAGAVYEQYF.